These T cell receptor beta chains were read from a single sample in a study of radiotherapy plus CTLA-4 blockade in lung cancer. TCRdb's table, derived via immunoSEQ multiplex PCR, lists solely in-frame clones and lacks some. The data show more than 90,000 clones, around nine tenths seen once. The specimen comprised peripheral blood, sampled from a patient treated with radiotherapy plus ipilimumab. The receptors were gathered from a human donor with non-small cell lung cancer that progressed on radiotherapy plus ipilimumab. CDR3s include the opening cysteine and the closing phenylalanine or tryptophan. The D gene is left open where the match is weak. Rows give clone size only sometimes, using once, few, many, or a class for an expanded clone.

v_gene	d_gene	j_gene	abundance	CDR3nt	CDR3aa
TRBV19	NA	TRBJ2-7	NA	TGTGCCAGTAGTATAGACAACTCCTACGAGCAGTACTTC	CASSIDNSYEQYF
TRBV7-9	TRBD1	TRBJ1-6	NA	TGTGCCAGCAGCTTAGAAGGTGTCGGGACAGAGGGGAATTCACCCCTCCACTTT	CASSLEGVGTEGNSPLHF
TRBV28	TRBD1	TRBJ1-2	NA	TGTGCCAGCAGTTTAACAGGGGGTGTTTATGGCTACACCTTC	CASSLTGGVYGYTF
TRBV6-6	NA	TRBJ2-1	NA	TGTGCCAGCACCTTCGGAGGTTTTACCTACAATGAGCAGTTCTTC	CASTFGGFTYNEQFF
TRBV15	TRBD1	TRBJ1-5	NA	TGTGCCACCAGCTACGGACAGGGATTTTCACAGCCCCAGCATTTT	CATSYGQGFSQPQHF
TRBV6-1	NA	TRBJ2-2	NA	TGTGCCAGCAGTGTGTCTTGGAGCGGTAACACCGGGGAGCTGTTTTTT	CASSVSWSGNTGELFF
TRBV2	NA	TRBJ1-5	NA	TGTGCCAGCAGCCGGGGGCGGATAGGCCAGCCCCAGCATTTT	CASSRGRIGQPQHF
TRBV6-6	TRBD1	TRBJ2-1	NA	TGTGCCTCACAAACTCCGGGACAGGTTTATGAGCAGTTCTTC	CASQTPGQVYEQFF
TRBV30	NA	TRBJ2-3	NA	TGTGCCTGGGTCGTGGGGACACCTCGCACAGATACGCAGTATTTT	CAWVVGTPRTDTQYF
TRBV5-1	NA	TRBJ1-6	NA	TGCGCCAGCAGCTCGGGAGTGAATAATTCACCCCTCCACTTT	CASSSGVNNSPLHF
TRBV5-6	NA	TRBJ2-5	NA	TGTGCCAGCAGCTTGGGGGGCCGGGAGACCCAGTACTTC	CASSLGGRETQYF
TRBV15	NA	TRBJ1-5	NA	TGTGCCACCAGCCCGGCGGCAGGCTACAATCAGCCCCAGCATTTT	CATSPAAGYNQPQHF
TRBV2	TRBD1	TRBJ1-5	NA	TGTGCCAGCAGCCCACAGGGGCGGTATCAGCCCCAGCATTTT	CASSPQGRYQPQHF
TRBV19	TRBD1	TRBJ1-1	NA	TGTGCCAGTAGTACACAGGGGGCCCCTGAAGCTTTCTTT	CASSTQGAPEAFF
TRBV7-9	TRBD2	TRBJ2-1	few	TGTGCCAGCAGCTTACGGACTAGCGGGTACAATGAGCAGTTCTTC	CASSLRTSGYNEQFF
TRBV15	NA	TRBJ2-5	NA	TGTGCCACCAGCAGAGATACAGGAGTTGAGGAGACCCAGTACTTC	CATSRDTGVEETQYF
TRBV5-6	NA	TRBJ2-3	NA	TGTGCCAGCAGCTCTAGGGGGGCGGAAGATACGCAGTATTTT	CASSSRGAEDTQYF
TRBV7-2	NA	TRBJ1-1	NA	TGTGCCAGCAGCTTAACTTTTGAAGCTTTCTTT	CASSLTFEAFF
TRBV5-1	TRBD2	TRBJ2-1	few	TGCGCCAGCAGCCCCGGGACTAGCGGGGGAAATGAGCAGTTCTTC	CASSPGTSGGNEQFF
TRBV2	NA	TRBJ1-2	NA	TGTGCCAGCAGTGAAGGCTCCCAAAGACAGTTTGTCTATGGCTACACCTTC	CASSEGSQRQFVYGYTF
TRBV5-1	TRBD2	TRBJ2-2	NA	TGCGCCAGCAGCTGGATTCTAGCGGGAGGTTACGGGGAGCTGTTTTTT	CASSWILAGGYGELFF
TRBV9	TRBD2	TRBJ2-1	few	TGTGCCAGCAGCGTCGATAGCGGGTCCTACAATGAGCAGTTCTTC	CASSVDSGSYNEQFF
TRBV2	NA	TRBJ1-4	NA	TGTGCCAGCAGTGAACGACGAACAACTAATGAAAAACTGTTTTTT	CASSERRTTNEKLFF
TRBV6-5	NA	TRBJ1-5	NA	TGTGCCAGCAGTTACCAGCCTTTTGGGCCCCAGCATTTT	CASSYQPFGPQHF
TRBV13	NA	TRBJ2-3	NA	TGTGCCAGCAGCTCAGGGGGGGGGCGAGATACGCAGTATTTT	CASSSGGGRDTQYF
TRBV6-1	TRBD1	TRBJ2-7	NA	TGTGCCAGCAGTGCCTTAACCGGGACAGCTCGGGGCGAGCAGTACTTC	CASSALTGTARGEQYF
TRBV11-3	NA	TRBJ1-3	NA	TGTGCCAGCAGCTTAGGTGGAGGGACCTACTCTGGAAACACCATATATTTT	CASSLGGGTYSGNTIYF
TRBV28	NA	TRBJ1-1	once	TGTGCCAGCAGTCCCCTACCGGGGAACACTGAAGCTTTCTTT	CASSPLPGNTEAFF
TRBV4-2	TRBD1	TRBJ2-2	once	TGTGCCAGCAGCCAAGATGGGACAGTATTTTCCGGGGAGCTGTTTTTT	CASSQDGTVFSGELFF
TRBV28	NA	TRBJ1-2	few	TGTGCCAGCAGTCAGGTCCCGCGGGCTGGCTACACCTTC	CASSQVPRAGYTF
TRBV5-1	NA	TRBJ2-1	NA	TGCGCCAGCAGCTTGGCGGCGGGTGGGCAGTTCTTC	CASSLAAGGQFF
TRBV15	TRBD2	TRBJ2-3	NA	TGTGCCACCAGCAGCGGACTAGCGGGAGGAGGTTATACGCAGTATTTT	CATSSGLAGGGYTQYF
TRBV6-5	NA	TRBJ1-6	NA	TGTGCCAGCAGCGAATCCAGGGGTTCACCCCTCCACTTT	CASSESRGSPLHF
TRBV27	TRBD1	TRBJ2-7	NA	TGTGCCAGCAGTTTGTACCGGGACAGGGATGTCGGGCAGTACTTC	CASSLYRDRDVGQYF
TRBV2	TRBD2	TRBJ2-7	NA	TGTGCCAGCAGTGAAGCGCTTGCGACTAGCGGGAGGGCCTATGTCTCCTACGAGCAGTACTTC	CASSEALATSGRAYVSYEQYF
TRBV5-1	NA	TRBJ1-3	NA	TGCGCCAGCAGCTTGCTCGGACAGATAAGCTCTGGAAACACCATATATTTT	CASSLLGQISSGNTIYF
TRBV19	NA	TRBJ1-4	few	TGTGCCAGTTCCGATCTGGCGGAAAAACTGTTTTTT	CASSDLAEKLFF
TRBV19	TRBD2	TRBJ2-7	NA	TGTGCCAGTAGTGTCGGACTAGCGGGTTCCTACGAGCAGTACTTC	CASSVGLAGSYEQYF
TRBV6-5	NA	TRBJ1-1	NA	TGTGCCAGCAGACGCGGGACTTTGGAACCCGGTGAAGCTTTCTTT	CASRRGTLEPGEAFF
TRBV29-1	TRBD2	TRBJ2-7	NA	TGCAGCGTTGCCGGACTAGCGGGAACTTACGAGCAGTACTTC	CSVAGLAGTYEQYF
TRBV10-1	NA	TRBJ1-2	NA	TGCGCCAGTCGCTTCCCGTTGATTGGCTACACCTTC	CASRFPLIGYTF
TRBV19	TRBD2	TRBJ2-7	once	TGTGCCAGTAGTGGACGGACTAGCGGGATCTACGAGCAGTACTTC	CASSGRTSGIYEQYF
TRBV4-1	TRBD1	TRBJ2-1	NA	TGCGCCAGCAGGGGGACAGGGCTTGCAGCTGAGCAGTTCTTC	CASRGTGLAAEQFF
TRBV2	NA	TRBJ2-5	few	TGTGCCAGCAGTGAGGGCGGTCCCCAAGAGACCCAGTACTTC	CASSEGGPQETQYF
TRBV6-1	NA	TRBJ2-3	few	TGTGCCAGCTCCGTTGGCACAGATACGCAGTATTTT	CASSVGTDTQYF
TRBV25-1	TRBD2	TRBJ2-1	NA	TGTGCCAGCAGTGAGACTAGCGGGAGCTCCTACAATGAGCAGTTCTTC	CASSETSGSSYNEQFF
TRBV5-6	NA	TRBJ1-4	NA	TGTGCCAGCAGGCGAGTAGGAACTAATGAAAAACTGTTTTTT	CASRRVGTNEKLFF
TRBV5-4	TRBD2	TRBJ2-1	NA	TGTGCCATCCCGGGTGGTAGCGGGAGCCCCGAGCAGTTCTTC	CAIPGGSGSPEQFF
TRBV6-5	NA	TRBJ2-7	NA	TGTGCCAGCAGTCTCCGGGACCATACCTACGAGCAGTACTTC	CASSLRDHTYEQYF
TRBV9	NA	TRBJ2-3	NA	TGTGCCAGCAGCGTAGTGGGAGCTAGCACAGATACGCAGTATTTT	CASSVVGASTDTQYF
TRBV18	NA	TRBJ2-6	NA	TGTGCCAGTTCCCAATCTGGGGCCAACGTCCTGACTTTC	CASSQSGANVLTF
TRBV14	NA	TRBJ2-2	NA	TGTGCCAGCAGCCAAGGCTCCCCAGGGCGCGGGGAGCTGTTTTTT	CASSQGSPGRGELFF
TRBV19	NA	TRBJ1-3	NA	TGTGCCAGTAGTCCGCTGAGCTCTGGAAACACCATATATTTT	CASSPLSSGNTIYF